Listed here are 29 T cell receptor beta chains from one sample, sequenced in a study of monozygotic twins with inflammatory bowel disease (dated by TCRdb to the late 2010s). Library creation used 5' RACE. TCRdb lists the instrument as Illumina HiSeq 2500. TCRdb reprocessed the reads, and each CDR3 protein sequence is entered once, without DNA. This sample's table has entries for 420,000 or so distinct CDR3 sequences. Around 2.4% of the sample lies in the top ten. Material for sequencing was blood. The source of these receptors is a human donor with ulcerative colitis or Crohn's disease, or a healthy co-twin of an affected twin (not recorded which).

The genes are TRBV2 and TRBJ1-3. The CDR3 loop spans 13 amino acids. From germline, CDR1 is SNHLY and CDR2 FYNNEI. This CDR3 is CASRWNSGNTIYF.

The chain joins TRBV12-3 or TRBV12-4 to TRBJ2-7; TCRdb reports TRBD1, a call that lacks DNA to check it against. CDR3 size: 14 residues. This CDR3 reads CASSLGQGIYEQYF.

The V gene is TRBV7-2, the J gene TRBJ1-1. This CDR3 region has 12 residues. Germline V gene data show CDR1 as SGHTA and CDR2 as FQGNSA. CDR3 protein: CASSSGPYEAFF.

The CDR3 sequence: CASSLRDRPFGEDGYTF. The chain uses TRBV5-1 and TRBJ1-2; TCRdb's D call, TRBD1, is unchecked because there is no DNA. Germline CDR1 SGHRS, CDR2 YFSETQ. There are 17 residues in the CDR3.

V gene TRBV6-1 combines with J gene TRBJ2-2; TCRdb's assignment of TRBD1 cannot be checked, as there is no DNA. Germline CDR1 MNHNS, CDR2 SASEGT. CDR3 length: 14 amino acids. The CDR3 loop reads CASSEARGSGELFF.

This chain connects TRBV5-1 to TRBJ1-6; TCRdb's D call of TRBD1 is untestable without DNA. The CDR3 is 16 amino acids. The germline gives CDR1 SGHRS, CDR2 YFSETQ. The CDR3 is CASSKGQSSYNSPLHF.

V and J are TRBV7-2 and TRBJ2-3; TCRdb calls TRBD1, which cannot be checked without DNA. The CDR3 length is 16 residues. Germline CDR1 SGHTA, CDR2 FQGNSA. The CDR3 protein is CASRQGSQRVTDTQYF.

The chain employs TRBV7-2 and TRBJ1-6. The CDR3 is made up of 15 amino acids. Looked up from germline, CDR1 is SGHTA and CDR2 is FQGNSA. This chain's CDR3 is CASSLGAPGDSPLHF.

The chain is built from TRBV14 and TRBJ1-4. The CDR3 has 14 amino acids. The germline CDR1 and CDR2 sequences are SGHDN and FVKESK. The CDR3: CASRQFGANEKLFF. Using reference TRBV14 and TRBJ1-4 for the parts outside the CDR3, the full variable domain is EAGVTQFPSHSVIEKGQTVTLRCDPISGHDNLYWYRRVMGKEIKFLLHFVKESKQDESGMPNNRFLAERTGGTYSTLKVQPAELEDSGVYFCASRQFGANEKLFFGSGTQLSVL.

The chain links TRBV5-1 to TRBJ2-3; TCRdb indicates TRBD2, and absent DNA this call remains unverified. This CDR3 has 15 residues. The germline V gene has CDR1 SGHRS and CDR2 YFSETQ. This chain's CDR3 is CASSLAREIGDTQYF.

CDR3 in amino acids: CATGGPTNEKLFF. The V call is TRBV15, the J call TRBJ1-4; the TRBD1 assignment by TCRdb is unverifiable without DNA. Per the germline V gene, CDR1 is LNHNV and CDR2 is YYDKDF (reference sequence). CDR3 length: 13 amino acids. Supplemented by reference TRBV15 and TRBJ1-4, the full variable domain reads DAMVIQNPRYQVTQFGKPVTLSCSQTLNHNVMYWYQQKSSQAPKLLFHYYDKDFNNEADTPDNFQSRRPNTSFCFLDIRSPGLGDTAMYLCATGGPTNEKLFFGSGTQLSVL.

The CDR3: CAIMAGTGAQITEAFF. J is TRBJ1-1 and V is TRBV10-3; TCRdb's D call, TRBD1, is unchecked because there is no DNA. This CDR3 region has 16 residues. CDR1 ENHRY and CDR2 SYGVKD come from the germline V gene.

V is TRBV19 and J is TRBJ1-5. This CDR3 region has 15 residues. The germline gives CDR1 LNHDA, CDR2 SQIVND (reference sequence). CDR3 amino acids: CASSIGPDSNQPQHF.

CDR3 sequence reads: CSASGPGGDEQFF. This chain uses TRBV20-1 with TRBJ2-1; TCRdb lists TRBD2, though no DNA is available to test this call. The CDR3 extends over 13 amino acids. The V gene's germline CDR1 is DFQATT and CDR2 SNEGSKA (reference sequence).

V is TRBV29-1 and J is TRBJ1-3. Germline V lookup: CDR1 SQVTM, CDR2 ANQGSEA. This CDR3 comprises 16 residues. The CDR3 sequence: CSVEDGRQGLRNTIYF.

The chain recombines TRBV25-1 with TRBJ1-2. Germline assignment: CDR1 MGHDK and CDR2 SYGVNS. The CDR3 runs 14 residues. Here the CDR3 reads CASSAAGGSGGYTF.

This CDR3 reads CASSQDPGDYGYTF. V and J are TRBV3-1 and TRBJ1-2; TCRdb proposes TRBD1, but this gene call is untestable without DNA. The CDR3 sequence is 14 residues long. Germline CDR1 is LGHDT and CDR2 is YNNKEL (reference sequence).

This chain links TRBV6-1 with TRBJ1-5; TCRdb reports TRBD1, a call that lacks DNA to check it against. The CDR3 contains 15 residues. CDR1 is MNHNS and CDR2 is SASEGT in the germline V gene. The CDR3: CASSERGQRNQPQHF.

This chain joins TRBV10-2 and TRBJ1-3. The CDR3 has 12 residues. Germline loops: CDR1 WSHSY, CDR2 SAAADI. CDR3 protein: CAVLSSGNTIYF.

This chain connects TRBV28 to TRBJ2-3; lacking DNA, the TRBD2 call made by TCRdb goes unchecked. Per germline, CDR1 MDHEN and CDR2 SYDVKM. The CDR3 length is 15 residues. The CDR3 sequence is CASRISGSSGDTQYF.

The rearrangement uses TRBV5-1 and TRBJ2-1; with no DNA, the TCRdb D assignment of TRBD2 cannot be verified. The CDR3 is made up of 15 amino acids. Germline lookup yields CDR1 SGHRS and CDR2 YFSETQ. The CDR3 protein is CASRTTSGSYNEQFF.

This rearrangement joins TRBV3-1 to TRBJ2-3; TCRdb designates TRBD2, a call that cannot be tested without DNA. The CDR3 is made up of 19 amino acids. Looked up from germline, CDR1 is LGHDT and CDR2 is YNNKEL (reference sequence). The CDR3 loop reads CASSQENRSSGSSTDTQYF.

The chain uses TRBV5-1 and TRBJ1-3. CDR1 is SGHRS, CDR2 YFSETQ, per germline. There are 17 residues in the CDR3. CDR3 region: CASSSSLDSGGGNTIYF.

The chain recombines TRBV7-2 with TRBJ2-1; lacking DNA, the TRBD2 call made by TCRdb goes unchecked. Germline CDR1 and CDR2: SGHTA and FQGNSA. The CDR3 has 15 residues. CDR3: CASSLWAGVGNEQFF.

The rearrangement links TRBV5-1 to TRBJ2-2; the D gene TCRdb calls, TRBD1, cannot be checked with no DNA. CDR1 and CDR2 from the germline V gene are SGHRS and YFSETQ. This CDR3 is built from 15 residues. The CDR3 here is CASSLNPGYTGELFF.

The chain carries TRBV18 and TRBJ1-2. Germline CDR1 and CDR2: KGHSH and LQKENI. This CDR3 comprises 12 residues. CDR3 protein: CASSPGGSGYTF.

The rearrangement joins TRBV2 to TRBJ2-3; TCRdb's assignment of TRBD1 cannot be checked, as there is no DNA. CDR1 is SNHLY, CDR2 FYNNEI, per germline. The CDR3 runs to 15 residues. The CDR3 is CASSTRTLITDTQYF.

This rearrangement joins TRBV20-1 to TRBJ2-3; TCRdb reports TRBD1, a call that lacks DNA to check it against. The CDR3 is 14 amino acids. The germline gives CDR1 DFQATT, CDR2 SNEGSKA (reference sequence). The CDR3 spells CSAVPGPFTDTQYF.

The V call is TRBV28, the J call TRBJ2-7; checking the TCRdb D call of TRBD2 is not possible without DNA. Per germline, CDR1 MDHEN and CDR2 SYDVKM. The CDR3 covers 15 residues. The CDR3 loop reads CASSSGGGHQTEQYF.